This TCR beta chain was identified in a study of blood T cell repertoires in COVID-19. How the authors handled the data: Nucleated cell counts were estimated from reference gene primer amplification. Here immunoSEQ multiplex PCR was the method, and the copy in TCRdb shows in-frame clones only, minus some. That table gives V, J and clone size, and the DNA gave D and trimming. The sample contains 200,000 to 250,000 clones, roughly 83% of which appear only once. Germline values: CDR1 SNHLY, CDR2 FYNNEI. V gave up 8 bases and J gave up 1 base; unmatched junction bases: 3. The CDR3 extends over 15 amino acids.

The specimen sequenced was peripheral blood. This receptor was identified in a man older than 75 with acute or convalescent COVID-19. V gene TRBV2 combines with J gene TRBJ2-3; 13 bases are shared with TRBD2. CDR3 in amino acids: CASGGLAGGTDTQYF. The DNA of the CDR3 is TGTGCCAGCGGTGGACTAGCGGGGGGCACAGATACGCAGTATTTT.